These 30 T cell receptor beta chains were all obtained from the same sample, sequenced in a study of early T cells in non-severe SARS-CoV-2 infection. One entry per CDR3 protein results from TCRdb running MiXCR on the 5' RACE reads. Among 90,000 to 130,000 distinct CDR3 sequences listed, roughly an eighth were seen once. The sequences come from whole blood, collected at baseline. These receptors all stem from an adult who was a healthcare worker with PCR-confirmed SARS-CoV-2 infection or an uninfected control (not recorded which).

The genes are TRBV6-6 and TRBJ1-1; D gene unclear. This CDR3 is 15 amino acids long. Trimming stripped 5 bases from V and 1 base from J, with 14 bases between. Germline V gene lookup returns CDR1 MNHNY and CDR2 SVGAGI (reference sequence). The CDR3 DNA sequence: TGTGCCAGCAGTCCCTACACCCAGACGAACACTGAAGCTTTCTTT. Translated: CASSPYTQTNTEAFF.

The chain links TRBV27 to TRBJ1-4; D ambiguous. V was shortened by 4 bases and J by 8 bases, with 8 bases between the two germline ends. This CDR3 region has 12 residues. CDR1 is MNHEY, CDR2 SMNVEV, per germline (reference sequence). CDR3 nucleotides: TGTGCCAGCAGTTCTGGGGTGGAAAAACTGTTTTTT. Amino acid sequence: CASSSGVEKLFF.

This clonotype was seen repeatedly, ten times or more. The gene calls are TRBV28 and TRBJ1-4; no clear D. V was shortened by 5 bases and J by 4 bases, with 2 bases between the two germline ends. The germline gives CDR1 MDHEN, CDR2 SYDVKM. CDR3 length: 11 residues. This CDR3 reads CASSSNEKLFF. The CDR3 DNA sequence: TGTGCCAGCAGTAGTAATGAAAAACTGTTTTTT. The full variable domain, its missing parts supplied by reference TRBV28 and TRBJ1-4, is DVKVTQSSRYLVKRTGEKVFLECVQDMDHENMFWYRQDPGLGLRLIYFSYDVKMKEKGDIPEGYSVSREKKERFSLILESASTNQTSMYLCASSSNEKLFFGSGTQLSVL.

This clonotype came up a few times. The chain recombines TRBV30 with TRBJ2-7; TRBD2 might be the D (5 bases). This CDR3 spans 15 amino acids. Germline CDR1 is GTSNPN and CDR2 is SVGIG (reference sequence). V was clipped by 3 bases and J by 2 bases, with 17 bases between them. In nucleotides, the CDR3 is TGTGCCTGGAGAGGAACAGCGGTGCGGGCCTACGAGCAGTACTTC. As protein: CAWRGTAVRAYEQYF.

V and J are TRBV6-5 and TRBJ1-4, with D tentatively TRBD1 (6 bases). Trimming cost V 8 bases and J 7 bases, with 17 bases left between them. This CDR3 comprises 14 residues. From germline, CDR1 is MNHEY and CDR2 SVGAGI. The CDR3 nucleotides are TGTGCCAGCGGGGCCGCGACGACAGGTGAAAAACTGTTTTTT. Translating it yields CASGAATTGEKLFF.

The sample holds a few counts of this clonotype. The gene calls are TRBV28 and TRBJ2-1; D unresolved. Germline values: CDR1 MDHEN, CDR2 SYDVKM. This CDR3 comprises 12 residues. V lost 5 bases and J 10 bases, leaving 12 bases between the germline ends. The CDR3 DNA follows: TGTGCCAGCAGTCAGTCGCCTGGGGAGCAGTTCTTC. The encoded protein is CASSQSPGEQFF.

This clonotype occurred many times. The chain recombines TRBV16 with TRBJ1-5; no firm D call. This CDR3 has 14 amino acids. The V gene lost 4 bases and the J gene lost 1 base, with 8 bases spanning the gap. Germline lookup yields CDR1 KGHSY and CDR2 FQNENV. CDR3 in amino acids: CASSRQRSNQPQHF. The CDR3 nucleotides are TGTGCCAGCAGCCGTCAGAGGAGCAATCAGCCCCAGCATTTT.

This clonotype came up a few times. The V gene is TRBV2, the J gene TRBJ2-7; TRBD2 matches at 8 bases. Germline assignment: CDR1 SNHLY and CDR2 FYNNEI. The CDR3 totals 14 residues. V lost 10 bases and J lost 1; bases outside the gene matches: 9. CDR3 DNA sequence: TGTGCCACCCGTCCGGGACTAGGGTCCTACGAGCAGTACTTC. Protein: CATRPGLGSYEQYF.

This clonotype has a count of ten or more. J is TRBJ2-1 and V is TRBV5-1, with 8 bases lining up with TRBD2. V trimming: 0 bases; J trimming: 9 bases; junction bases outside the gene matches: 5. The CDR3 has 14 amino acids. CDR1 SGHRS and CDR2 YFSETQ come from the germline V gene. The CDR3 DNA is TGCGCCAGCAGCTTGGAATCTAGCGGGCGTGAGCAGTTCTTC. Amino acids: CASSLESSGREQFF.

This clonotype has just a few counts. The chain has TRBV11-2 and TRBJ2-7, with D perhaps TRBD1 or TRBD2 (6 bases each). Per the germline V gene, CDR1 is SGHAT and CDR2 is FQNNGV. The ends were cut back, 5 bases at V and 0 bases at J, with 14 bases in the middle. This CDR3 is built from 15 residues. The CDR3 sequence: CASSPGRGPSYEQYF. The CDR3 DNA is TGTGCCAGCAGCCCCGGACGGGGGCCCTCCTACGAGCAGTACTTC. The full variable domain, its missing parts supplied by reference TRBV11-2 and TRBJ2-7, is EAGVAQSPRYKIIEKRQSVAFWCNPISGHATLYWYQQILGQGPKLLIQFQNNGVVDDSQLPKDRFSAERLKGVDSTLKIQPAKLEDSAVYLCASSPGRGPSYEQYFGPGTRLTVT.

This clonotype was found many times. The chain combines TRBV20-1 with TRBJ2-7; 7 nucleotides line up with TRBD1. This CDR3 has 12 amino acids. V gave up 4 bases and J gave up 6 bases; unmatched junction bases: 6. Germline V lookup: CDR1 DFQATT, CDR2 SNEGSKA (reference sequence). The CDR3 sequence: CSATRTGGEQYF. In DNA, the CDR3 is TGCAGTGCTACTCGGACAGGTGGCGAGCAGTACTTC.

This clonotype was counted between two and nine times. This sequence joins TRBV5-1 and TRBJ2-7; 9 nucleotides line up with TRBD1. CDR1 and CDR2 from the germline V gene are SGHRS and YFSETQ. The junction had 7 bases not matched to a gene; V was cut back by 0 bases and J by 6 bases. The CDR3 spans 15 residues. The CDR3 bases are TGCGCCAGCAGCTTGGGGGACAGGGTAGGAGCCGAGCAGTACTTC. Translation: CASSLGDRVGAEQYF.

This chain connects TRBV20-1 to TRBJ1-5; the match to TRBD1 covers 7 bases. The CDR3 is 15 amino acids. Germline-derived CDR1 and CDR2 are DFQATT and SNEGSKA (reference sequence). Trimming at V came to 3 bases and at J to 1 base, leaving 6 bases not matched to a gene. CDR3 bases: TGCAGTGCTAGGTGGACAGGCCGGAGCAATCAGCCCCAGCATTTT. As protein: CSARWTGRSNQPQHF.

This clonotype was counted ten times or more. The rearrangement uses TRBV7-3 and TRBJ2-1, with a tentative D call TRBD2 (5 bases). V lost 1 base, J lost 4 bases, and 11 bases lay in between. Per germline, CDR1 SGHTA and CDR2 FQGTGA. This CDR3 region has 15 residues. The CDR3 here is CASSLNVGIYNEQFF. For the CDR3, the DNA is TGTGCCAGCAGCTTAAACGTCGGGATATACAATGAGCAGTTCTTC.

This chain uses TRBV7-3 with TRBJ1-6; D uncertain. CDR3 length: 14 amino acids. CDR1 is SGHTA and CDR2 is FQGTGA in the germline V gene. Trimming took off 1 base at V and 8 bases at J, with 9 bases between the two ends. CDR3 region: CASSLSPGDSPLHF. DNA for the CDR3: TGTGCCAGCAGCTTAAGCCCTGGCGATTCACCCCTCCACTTT.

This rearrangement joins TRBV7-3 to TRBJ1-2; D remains ambiguous. The germline CDR1 and CDR2 sequences are SGHTA and FQGTGA. The CDR3 sequence is 13 residues long. Between the trimmed V and J ends, which lost 4 bases and 2 bases, there was a span of 8 bases. The CDR3 DNA is TGTGCCAGCAGCTCCGACGGAAACTATGGCTACACCTTC. Translated: CASSSDGNYGYTF.

The V call is TRBV6-6, the J call TRBJ2-5, with D perhaps given as TRBD1 or TRBD2 (5 bases each). The CDR3 spans 16 residues. Germline loops: CDR1 MNHNY, CDR2 SVGAGI (reference sequence). Trimming left V 2 bases short and J 1 base short, with 14 bases between. CDR3 DNA sequence: TGTGCCAGCAGTTACACCCCGGGGACCCTCCAAGAGACCCAGTACTTC. It is translated as CASSYTPGTLQETQYF.

This clonotype was observed at least ten times. V is TRBV6-5 and J is TRBJ2-3; 10 bases line up with TRBD2. Looked up from germline, CDR1 is MNHEY and CDR2 is SVGAGI. This CDR3 region has 18 residues. V was pared by 2 bases and J by 1 base, with 9 bases of the junction left unmatched. The CDR3 loop is CASSYRSSGGSRTDTQYF. The CDR3 nucleotides are TGTGCCAGCAGTTACCGAAGTAGCGGGGGGTCACGCACAGATACGCAGTATTTT.

This clonotype was seen just once. This sequence joins TRBV7-2 and TRBJ2-7, with D possibly matching TRBD2 (6 bases). The V and J ends lost 5 bases and 6 bases respectively, with 14 bases between them. Looked up from germline, CDR1 is SGHTA and CDR2 is FQGNSA. This CDR3 contains 13 residues. The CDR3, as DNA: TGTGCCAGCAGCGCCGGGAGTCAGTTCGAGCAGTACTTC. It is translated as CASSAGSQFEQYF.

This clonotype was seen ten or more times. The V and J genes are TRBV29-1 and TRBJ1-2, with no clear D. Germline CDR1 and CDR2: SQVTM and ANQGSEA. This CDR3 has 14 amino acids. V lost 0 bases to trimming and J lost 4 bases, with 12 bases between them. DNA of the CDR3: TGCAGCGTTGAAGAGGACGAAGGAATCTATGGCTACACCTTC. Translated, it gives CSVEEDEGIYGYTF.

The chain carries TRBV2 and TRBJ1-4; 10 nucleotides align to TRBD1. V lost 4 bases, J lost 8 bases, and 7 bases stayed unmatched. Germline CDR1 SNHLY, CDR2 FYNNEI. This CDR3 contains 15 residues. The DNA of the CDR3 is TGTGCCAGCAGTGTAGGGACAGGGGTCGTGGAAAAACTGTTTTTT. Its protein product is CASSVGTGVVEKLFF.

The rearrangement joins TRBV24-1 to TRBJ2-5, with D hard to call. Germline CDR1 is KGHDR and CDR2 is SFDVKD. This CDR3 is built from 13 residues. Trimming removed 4 bases at V and 5 bases at J, with 10 bases between. The CDR3: CATSDPGPETQYF. The CDR3 DNA reads as TGTGCCACCAGTGACCCCGGACCCGAGACCCAGTACTTC.

In its sample, this clonotype was seen many times. The CDR3 region has the DNA TGTGCCAGCAGCTTATATTCCGGGACAGATGGCTACACCTTC. This sequence encodes CASSLYSGTDGYTF. V is TRBV7-3 and J is TRBJ1-2; TRBD1 matches 7 bases. In germline, CDR1 is SGHTA, CDR2 FQGTGA. J gave up 6 bases and V 2 bases, and 6 bases lay outside the gene matches. This CDR3 has 14 residues.

V and J are TRBV5-1 and TRBJ1-2; D gene uncertain. The CDR3 covers 11 residues. The V and J ends lost 6 bases and 7 bases respectively, with 10 bases between them. CDR1 SGHRS and CDR2 YFSETQ come from the germline V gene. CDR3 sequence: CASTAGRGYTF. The CDR3 bases are TGCGCCAGCACCGCCGGGCGTGGCTACACCTTC.

In this sample, this clonotype turned up a few times. The rearrangement uses TRBV5-1 and TRBJ1-1, with D possibly being TRBD1 (5 bases). Per the germline V gene, CDR1 is SGHRS and CDR2 is YFSETQ. Trimming took off 0 bases at V and 4 bases at J, with 10 bases between the two ends. This CDR3 is 14 amino acids long. CDR3 in amino acids: CASSLVRVGTEAFF. The CDR3 coding sequence is TGCGCCAGCAGCTTGGTCAGGGTGGGCACTGAAGCTTTCTTT.

This clonotype was counted between two and nine times. The chain is built from TRBV3-1 and TRBJ2-7, with D uncertain. Germline V CDR1 and CDR2: LGHDT, YNNKEL (reference sequence). The germline V and J ends were trimmed by 0 bases and 2 bases, with 8 bases remaining between them. This CDR3 is 14 amino acids long. The CDR3 here is CASSQDQVTYEQYF. The CDR3 bases are TGTGCCAGCAGCCAAGATCAGGTTACCTACGAGCAGTACTTC.

This clonotype was detected ten times or more. The rearrangement links TRBV5-5 to TRBJ1-1, with a possible D match to TRBD1 (6 bases). Germline loops: CDR1 SGHKS, CDR2 YYEKEE (reference sequence). This CDR3 region has 13 residues. V was cut by 1 base and J by 6 bases, with 10 bases left in between. CDR3 coding DNA: TGTGCCAGCAGCTTGCAGGGGACTTCTGAAGCTTTCTTT. Protein product: CASSLQGTSEAFF.

The chain combines TRBV4-1 with TRBJ2-3; TRBD2 aligns across 10 bases. CDR3 size: 17 residues. V trimming: 2 bases; J trimming: 1 base; junction bases outside the gene matches: 6. The germline V gene has CDR1 MGHRA and CDR2 YSYEKL. Here the CDR3 DNA reads TGCGCCAGCAGCCAACCACGGACTAGCGGAGGCACAGATACGCAGTATTTT. Translated: CASSQPRTSGGTDTQYF.

This clonotype came up many times. The chain employs TRBV28 and TRBJ2-7, with 7 bases identical to TRBD2. The length of the CDR3 is 13 residues. Per the germline V gene, CDR1 is MDHEN and CDR2 is SYDVKM. With 3 bases clipped from V and 7 bases from J, the junction kept 6 bases outside the gene matches. The CDR3 region is CASSLGGTLEQYF. The CDR3 DNA reads TGTGCCAGCAGTTTGGGAGGGACCTTGGAGCAGTACTTC.

In this sample, this clonotype turned up many times. The chain has TRBV18 and TRBJ1-5; D not certain. V was trimmed by 1 base and J by 10 bases, leaving 11 bases between them. Germline values: CDR1 KGHSH, CDR2 LQKENI. This CDR3 spans 13 amino acids. The CDR3 region is CASSPLADVPQHF. DNA of the CDR3: TGTGCCAGCTCACCACTGGCGGATGTACCCCAGCATTTT.